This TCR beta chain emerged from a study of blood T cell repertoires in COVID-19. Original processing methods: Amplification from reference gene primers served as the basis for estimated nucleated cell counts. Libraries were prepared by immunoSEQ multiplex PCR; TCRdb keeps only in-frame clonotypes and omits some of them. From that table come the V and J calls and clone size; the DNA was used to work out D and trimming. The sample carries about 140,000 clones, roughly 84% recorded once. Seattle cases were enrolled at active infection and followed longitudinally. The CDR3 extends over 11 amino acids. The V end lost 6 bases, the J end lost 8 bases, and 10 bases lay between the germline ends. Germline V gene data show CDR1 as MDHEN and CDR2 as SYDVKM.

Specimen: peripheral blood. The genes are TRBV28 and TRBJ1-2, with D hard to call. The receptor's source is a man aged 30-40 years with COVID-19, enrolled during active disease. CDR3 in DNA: TGTGCCAGCAGCCGCGTTTTAGGCTACACCTTC. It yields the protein CASSRVLGYTF.